The 14 T cell receptor beta chains below come from one sample, sequenced in a study of blood T cell repertoires in COVID-19. Some clones are missing from TCRdb's copy, which holds only in-frame ones; the method was immunoSEQ multiplex PCR. The sample records roughly 50,000 clones, over 75% being singletons. Sequenced sample: peripheral blood. These receptors all come from a woman aged 40 to 50 with active COVID-19.

The rearrangement links TRBV18 to TRBJ2-7; TRBD1 agrees at 7 bases. CDR1 is KGHSH, CDR2 LQKENI, per germline. With V trimmed by 6 bases and J by 2 bases, 10 bases remained unmatched. The CDR3 is 15 amino acids. The CDR3 region has the DNA TGTGCCAGCTCCCTTAGACAGGGTGAAACCTACGAGCAGTACTTC. Translation gives CASSLRQGETYEQYF.

The rearrangement joins TRBV6-5 to TRBJ1-3, with D uncertain. Trimming stripped 8 bases from V and 1 base from J, with 9 bases between. Germline V gives CDR1 MNHEY, CDR2 SVGAGI. The CDR3 is made up of 13 amino acids. The CDR3 DNA sequence: TGTGCCAGCGGTCAGGTTTCTGGAAACACCATATATTTT. Its protein is CASGQVSGNTIYF.

This sequence joins TRBV6-5 and TRBJ1-6; 7 positions agree with TRBD1. From germline, CDR1 is MNHEY and CDR2 SVGAGI. The CDR3 has 15 residues. The trim removed 6 bases at V and 7 bases at J, leaving 9 bases unmatched. CDR3 coding DNA: TGTGCCAGCAGCCCCCGGGACAGCGGAAATTCACCCCTCCACTTT. Protein sequence: CASSPRDSGNSPLHF.

This rearrangement joins TRBV5-1 to TRBJ1-1; a possible D gene is TRBD1 (5 bases). The CDR3 is 16 amino acids. Per germline, CDR1 SGHRS and CDR2 YFSETQ. V dropped 5 bases and J dropped 0 bases, with 17 bases sitting between them. The CDR3 nucleotides are TGCGCCAGCAGACCCGGGACTGGAATGTTGAACACTGAAGCTTTCTTT. Protein: CASRPGTGMLNTEAFF.

The count of this clone is one. V is TRBV2 and J is TRBJ2-7, with unresolved D. The germline V gene encodes CDR1 SNHLY and CDR2 FYNNEI. Trimming shortened V by 7 bases and J by 2 bases, and 12 bases separated the two germline ends. The CDR3 totals 13 residues. DNA of the CDR3: TGTGCCAGCACCGGCGACTCAGCCTACGAGCAGTACTTC. It is translated as CASTGDSAYEQYF.

This chain joins TRBV2 and TRBJ2-3, with D maybe TRBD2 (6 bases). Germline V gene sequence: CDR1 SNHLY, CDR2 FYNNEI. This CDR3 spans 15 amino acids. The ends were cut back, 6 bases at V and 2 bases at J, with 15 bases in the middle. CDR3 protein: CASSSGLPPTDTQYF. As DNA, the CDR3 is TGTGCCAGCAGCTCAGGACTACCTCCCACAGATACGCAGTATTTT.

The chain links TRBV7-2 to TRBJ2-3; TRBD2 agrees at 14 bases. V lost 5 bases and J lost 5; bases outside the gene matches: 9. The CDR3 length is 17 residues. Germline values: CDR1 SGHTA, CDR2 FQGNSA. Written as DNA, the CDR3 is TGTGCCAGCAGCCCGGCGACTAGCGGGGGGGCCATAGATACGCAGTATTTT. This sequence encodes CASSPATSGGAIDTQYF.

The V gene is TRBV20-1, the J gene TRBJ1-1; a possible D gene is TRBD1 (5 bases). Germline CDR1 DFQATT, CDR2 SNEGSKA (reference sequence). The CDR3 is made up of 11 amino acids. Trimming removed 6 bases at V and 7 bases at J, with 12 bases between. The CDR3 DNA reads TGCAGTGCCAGGGATGGGCTTGAAGCTTTCTTT. Protein: CSARDGLEAFF.

This chain links TRBV5-1 with TRBJ2-3; possibly TRBD1 for D (6 bases). Germline loops: CDR1 SGHRS, CDR2 YFSETQ. The CDR3 is 14 residues long. Trimming pared 4 bases from V and 3 bases from J, leaving 12 bases between. In DNA, the CDR3 is TGCGCCAGCAGCGGGATTACAGGGACAGATACGCAGTATTTT. Encoded protein: CASSGITGTDTQYF. The full variable domain, with the rest looked up from reference TRBV5-1 and TRBJ2-3, is KAGVTQTPRYLIKTRGQQVTLSCSPISGHRSVSWYQQTPGQGLQFLFEYFSETQRNKGNFPGRFSGRQFSNSRSEMNVSTLELGDSALYLCASSGITGTDTQYFGPGTRLTVL.

The chain recombines TRBV7-9 with TRBJ1-5; 7 nucleotides match TRBD1. This CDR3 spans 15 amino acids. CDR1 is SEHNR, CDR2 FQNEAQ, per germline (reference sequence). V was pared by 0 bases and J by 3 bases, with 2 bases of the junction left unmatched. The CDR3: CASSLAGTDNQPQHF. DNA of the CDR3: TGTGCCAGCAGCTTAGCCGGGACAGACAATCAGCCCCAGCATTTT.

The rearrangement uses TRBV7-2 and TRBJ1-1, with D uncertain. Germline V CDR1 and CDR2: SGHTA, FQGNSA. V was cut by 4 bases and J by 0 bases, with 9 bases left in between. The CDR3 runs 14 residues. The chain's CDR3 is CASSSQTLNTEAFF. As DNA, the CDR3 is TGTGCCAGCAGCTCCCAAACACTGAACACTGAAGCTTTCTTT.

This clone was recorded only once. The chain links TRBV3-1 (or the pseudogene TRBV3-2) to TRBJ2-7; D possibly corresponds to TRBD2 (6 bases). The V gene's germline CDR1 is LGHDT and CDR2 YNNKEL (reference sequence). With 1 base removed from V and 6 bases from J, the gap between germline ends came to 10 bases. The CDR3 contains 13 residues. The CDR3 region is CASSQAWRGEQYF. The CDR3 DNA is TGTGCCAGCAGCCAAGCCTGGAGGGGCGAGCAGTACTTC.

The chain joins TRBV30 to TRBJ1-1; no definite D call. Germline CDR1 is GTSNPN and CDR2 is SVGIG (reference sequence). The length of the CDR3 is 13 residues. V lost 8 bases and J 1 base, leaving 14 bases between the germline ends. The CDR3 sequence is CAGKYSRNTEAFF. In DNA, the CDR3 is TGTGCCGGGAAGTATAGCAGGAACACTGAAGCTTTCTTT.

The J gene is TRBJ2-3, the V gene TRBV5-4; TRBD2 matches 8 bases. This CDR3 is 16 amino acids long. The J segment lost 0 bases and the V segment lost 1 base, leaving 4 bases of the junction unmatched. Germline V gene sequence: CDR1 SGHNT, CDR2 YYREEE (reference sequence). In nucleotides, the CDR3 is TGTGCCAGCAGCTTGCCTAGCGGGCCTAGCACAGATACGCAGTATTTT. It is translated as CASSLPSGPSTDTQYF.